This passage covers 23 T cell receptor beta chains from one sample sequenced in a study of response to subunit inactivated influenza vaccine. Each CDR3 protein is one row after TCRdb ran MiXCR on the RT-PCR reads. The sample holds about 570,000 distinct CDR3 sequences, 12% seen once. Here the sequenced sample was PBMCs from blood, taken on the day of vaccination. The receptors were sampled from a man aged 50 to 60 who received an inactivated influenza vaccine.

The chain employs TRBV20-1 and TRBJ2-7; 7 bases agree with TRBD1. Unmatched junction bases numbered 6, after V lost 4 bases and J lost 3 bases. The CDR3 contains 13 residues. CDR1 is DFQATT and CDR2 is SNEGSKA in the germline V gene (reference sequence). CDR3 nucleotide sequence: TGCAGTGCTACCCGGGACAGCTTCTACGAGCAGTACTTC. This translates into CSATRDSFYEQYF.

The sample holds a few counts of this clonotype. The J gene is TRBJ1-6, the V gene TRBV7-6; TRBD1 is a possible D gene (5 bases). The CDR3 loop spans 14 amino acids. The V and J ends lost 4 bases and 7 bases respectively, with 11 bases between them. CDR1 SGHVS and CDR2 FNYEAQ come from the germline V gene. The CDR3 is CASSSAQGNSPLHF. As DNA, the CDR3 is TGTGCCAGCAGCTCAGCCCAGGGAAATTCACCCCTCCACTTT.

This rearrangement joins TRBV6-1 to TRBJ2-7, with 9 bases lining up with TRBD1. This CDR3 comprises 14 residues. Germline V gene data show CDR1 as MNHNS and CDR2 as SASEGT. J was trimmed by 4 bases and V by 8 bases; bases with no gene match: 9. The CDR3 loop is CASSTGTGFYEQYF. Here the CDR3 DNA reads TGTGCCAGCTCCACCGGGACAGGGTTTTACGAGCAGTACTTC.

The V gene is TRBV6-2 or TRBV6-3, the J gene TRBJ1-1, with TRBD1 as a possible D gene (5 bases). The V gene's germline CDR1 is MNHEY and CDR2 SVGEGT. V lost 2 bases and J lost 11, with 21 bases in between. The CDR3 is made up of 15 amino acids. DNA of the CDR3: TGTGCCAGCAGTTACGACCTGGAGCTGGGGCTAGGGGCTTTCTTT. It translates to CASSYDLELGLGAFF.

V usage is TRBV6-1 and J usage is TRBJ1-6; no reliable D call. The length of the CDR3 is 14 residues. CDR1 and CDR2 from the germline V gene are MNHNS and SASEGT. Between the trimmed V and J ends, which lost 3 bases and 7 bases, there was a span of 10 bases. This CDR3 is CASSEFHSNSPLHF. The CDR3 bases are TGTGCCAGCAGTGAGTTTCACAGCAATTCACCCCTCCACTTT.

On this clonotype itself: With a much larger clone just one base away, this may be a read error. The chain employs TRBV7-9 and TRBJ2-7; D perhaps matches TRBD1 (6 bases). The CDR3 is 14 amino acids. Trimming pared 1 base from V and 5 bases from J, leaving 12 bases between. Germline V gene lookup returns CDR1 SEHNR and CDR2 FQNEAQ (reference sequence). CDR3 in amino acids: CASSLEQGCNEQYF. The CDR3 region has the DNA TGTGCCAGCAGCTTAGAACAGGGTTGTAACGAGCAGTACTTC.

The table lists this clonotype with a few counts. The CDR3 here is CASSLEGHMISYNEQFF. CDR3 sequence (DNA): TGTGCCAGCAGCTTAGAAGGACATATGATATCCTACAATGAGCAGTTCTTC. The chain links TRBV11-2 to TRBJ2-1; perhaps TRBD1 as D (5 bases). The CDR3 contains 17 residues. Trimming removed 0 bases at V and 1 base at J, with 13 bases between. In germline, CDR1 is SGHAT, CDR2 FQNNGV. The complete variable domain, with remaining parts taken from reference TRBV11-2 and TRBJ2-1, reads EAGVAQSPRYKIIEKRQSVAFWCNPISGHATLYWYQQILGQGPKLLIQFQNNGVVDDSQLPKDRFSAERLKGVDSTLKIQPAKLEDSAVYLCASSLEGHMISYNEQFFGPGTRLTVL.

This clonotype was observed a few times. The chain recombines TRBV7-2 with TRBJ1-2, with D perhaps TRBD1 (5 bases). There are 14 residues in the CDR3. V was cut by 5 bases and J by 4 bases, with 14 bases left in between. Germline CDR1 SGHTA, CDR2 FQGNSA. CDR3 sequence (DNA): TGTGCCAGCAGCCGTGCAGGGACGTCCTATGGCTACACCTTC. It yields the protein CASSRAGTSYGYTF. Filled out from reference TRBV7-2 and TRBJ1-2, the complete variable domain reads GAGVSQSPSNKVTEKGKDVELRCDPISGHTALYWYRQSLGQGLEFLIYFQGNSAPDKSGLPSDRFSAERTGGSVSTLTIQRTQQEDSAVYLCASSRAGTSYGYTFGSGTRLTVV.

The chain combines TRBV5-1 with TRBJ1-2, with unresolved D. Per germline, CDR1 SGHRS and CDR2 YFSETQ. The CDR3 runs to 13 residues. V was pared by 3 bases and J by 6 bases, with 12 bases between. CDR3 protein: CASSSDGRDGYTF. In DNA, the CDR3 is TGCGCCAGCAGCTCGGACGGTCGGGATGGCTACACCTTC.

V usage is TRBV18 and J usage is TRBJ1-1; TRBD1 agrees at 8 bases. Germline trimming cut 3 bases from V and 2 bases from J; bases unmatched to any gene: 5. Germline V gene sequence: CDR1 KGHSH, CDR2 LQKENI. The CDR3 has 15 amino acids. The CDR3 DNA reads TGTGCCAGCTCACCGGCTCAGGGGGCCAACACTGAAGCTTTCTTT. It specifies CASSPAQGANTEAFF.

Comments on this clonotype: With a much larger clone just one base away, this may be a read error. The V gene is TRBV7-8, the J gene TRBJ2-3; D is possibly TRBD1 or TRBD2 (6 bases each). CDR1 SGHVS and CDR2 FQNEAQ come from the germline V gene. This CDR3 contains 13 residues. Written as DNA, the CDR3 is TGTGCCCGCAGGGGACTGTACACAGATACGCAGTATTTT. Translation: CARRGLYTDTQYF. The whole variable domain, filled in from reference TRBV7-8 and TRBJ2-3, reads GAGVSQSPRYKVAKRGQDVALRCDPISGHVSLFWYQQALGQGPEFLTYFQNEAQLDKSGLPSDRFFAERPEGSVSTLKIQRTQQEDSAVYLCARRGLYTDTQYFGPGTRLTVL.

V usage is TRBV10-3 and J usage is TRBJ2-3, with D unclear. CDR1 and CDR2 (germline): ENHRY, SYGVKD. The CDR3 is 15 residues long. The V end was cut by 3 bases, the J end by 1 base, with 11 bases between. In DNA form, the CDR3 reads TGTGCCATCAGTGATTCGACAACCCGCACAGATACGCAGTATTTT. Translation: CAISDSTTRTDTQYF.

This clonotype turned up a few times. The chain combines TRBV6-2 or TRBV6-3 with TRBJ1-5, with a tentative D call TRBD1 (5 bases). CDR1 is MNHEY and CDR2 is SVGEGT in the germline V gene. There are 15 residues in the CDR3. Trimming shortened V by 5 bases and J by 4 bases, and 15 bases separated the two germline ends. The CDR3 here is CASSPGLGGNQPQHF. The CDR3 bases are TGTGCCAGCAGTCCGGGACTTGGAGGGAATCAGCCCCAGCATTTT.

This sequence joins TRBV7-3 and TRBJ2-1; D not resolved. Trimming removed 5 bases at V and 5 bases at J, with 7 bases between. This CDR3 comprises 12 residues. The germline CDR1 and CDR2 sequences are SGHTA and FQGTGA. CDR3 in DNA: TGTGCCAGCAGCGAGGCCGACAATGAGCAGTTCTTC. It is translated as CASSEADNEQFF.

This clonotype was seen only a few times. The chain combines TRBV27 with TRBJ2-2, with D perhaps TRBD1 (5 bases). With 5 bases removed from V and 6 bases from J, the gap between germline ends came to 22 bases. Per germline, CDR1 MNHEY and CDR2 SMNVEV (reference sequence). The CDR3 is 17 amino acids. The CDR3 reads CASSLLKQARNSGELFF. The CDR3 DNA follows: TGTGCCAGCAGTCTCCTTAAACAGGCCCGAAACTCCGGGGAGCTGTTTTTT.

CDR3 region: CASKLRNQETQYF. In DNA, the CDR3 is TGTGCCAGCAAACTCAGGAACCAAGAGACCCAGTACTTC. The V and J genes are TRBV6-1 and TRBJ2-5; no firm D call. Germline lookup yields CDR1 MNHNS and CDR2 SASEGT. There are 13 residues in the CDR3. Trimming shortened V by 7 bases and J by 0 bases, and 9 bases separated the two germline ends.

This clonotype was seen a few times. V is TRBV18 and J is TRBJ2-1; D gene ambiguous. The V gene's germline CDR1 is KGHSH and CDR2 LQKENI. V lost 2 bases and J 2 bases, leaving 10 bases between the germline ends. The length of the CDR3 is 15 residues. CDR3 sequence: CASSPNVQAYNEQFF. CDR3 in DNA: TGTGCCAGCTCACCAAACGTCCAAGCCTACAATGAGCAGTTCTTC.

The chain employs TRBV29-1 and TRBJ1-2; D remains unclear. Germline CDR1 reads SQVTM; CDR2 reads ANQGSEA. The V end was cut by 7 bases, the J end by 4 bases, with 16 bases between. The CDR3 sequence is 13 residues long. The CDR3 coding sequence is TGCAGCGCTACGGCAGACAATAGCTATGGCTACACCTTC. As protein: CSATADNSYGYTF.

This CDR3 reads CASSYPNHPRRTGVTDTQYF. As DNA, the CDR3 is TGTGCCAGCAGTTACCCAAATCACCCTAGGAGGACAGGGGTGACAGATACGCAGTATTTT. This chain connects TRBV6-2 or TRBV6-3 to TRBJ2-3, with 9 nucleotides matching TRBD1. This CDR3 is 20 amino acids long. Germline V gives CDR1 MNHEY, CDR2 SVGEGT. Germline trimming cut 2 bases from V and 3 bases from J; bases unmatched to any gene: 18.

A few counts support this clonotype. The V gene is TRBV12-3 or TRBV12-4, the J gene TRBJ2-2, with TRBD2 as a possible D gene (6 bases). With 3 bases removed from V and 6 bases from J, the gap between germline ends came to 11 bases. There are 14 residues in the CDR3. The CDR3 DNA is TGTGCCAGCAGTTTTCTGGCGGGACCCGGGGAGCTGTTTTTT. This encodes CASSFLAGPGELFF.

The CDR3 region is CASSQLVIETQYF. DNA for the CDR3: TGTGCCAGCAGCCAACTGGTCATAGAGACCCAGTACTTC. The chain links TRBV3-1 to TRBJ2-5, with D unclear. The germline V gene encodes CDR1 LGHDT and CDR2 YNNKEL (reference sequence). V gave up 2 bases and J gave up 4 bases, with 8 bases separating them. The CDR3 contains 13 residues.

This clonotype was observed at least ten times. The chain carries TRBV19 and TRBJ2-7; no definite D call. V lost 2 bases and J lost 3, with 17 bases in between. From germline, CDR1 is LNHDA and CDR2 SQIVND (reference sequence). This CDR3 has 16 residues. In nucleotides, the CDR3 is TGTGCCAGTAGTATAACGACTTCTCGCTACAACTACGAGCAGTACTTC. Its translation is CASSITTSRYNYEQYF.

The CDR3, as DNA: TGTGCCAGCCTCATGGCAGGGGGCGCAGGCGGCTACACCTTC. This gives the protein CASLMAGGAGGYTF. This chain links TRBV12-3 or TRBV12-4 with TRBJ1-2, with TRBD1 matching 8 bases. V lost 8 bases and J lost 8; bases outside the gene matches: 13. The CDR3 runs to 14 residues.